This T cell receptor (beta chain) comes out of a study of OX40 agonist ivuxolimab in advanced cancers. CDR1 is LGHNT and CDR2 is FRNRAP in the germline V gene. Trimming pared 6 bases from V and 5 bases from J, leaving 14 bases between. The CDR3 is 14 amino acids. Generated by immunoSEQ multiplex PCR, the TCRdb table keeps only in-frame clones and is missing some. The table includes roughly 71,000 clones, around 73% detected once. This sequence was found in an adult with an advanced solid tumor such as melanoma, head and neck, liver or kidney cancer. This chain uses TRBV12-5 with TRBJ2-1; no definite D call. Sequencing used CD4+ or CD8+ T cells sorted from blood, obtained in a trial of the OX40 agonist ivuxolimab. CDR3: CASGDPPYNNEQFF. As DNA, the CDR3 is TGTGCTAGTGGCGACCCCCCCTACAACAATGAGCAGTTCTTC. Variable domain in full (rest from reference TRBV12-5 and TRBJ2-1): DARVTQTPRHKVTEMGQEVTMRCQPILGHNTVFWYRQTMMQGLELLAYFRNRAPLDDSGMPKDRFSAEMPDATLATLKIQPSEPRDSAVYFCASGDPPYNNEQFFGPGTRLTVL.